This is a list of T cell receptor beta chains from one sample in a study of CD8 T cells in Susac syndrome. TCRdb re-derived calls from the immunoSEQ multiplex PCR reads in MiXCR, one entry per CDR3 protein. The sample yields roughly 400,000 distinct CDR3 sequences, more than 80% seen once. Source material: CD8+ T cells from PBMCs. Every receptor here comes from a human donor with multiple sclerosis. The CDR3 runs from the conserved cysteine through the conserved F or W. A D gene is named only where the DNA matches it firmly. Clone sizes are given selectively: once, few, many, or a class where the clone is expanded.

clone_size	d_call	v_call	j_call	cdr3_aa	cdr3_nt
NA	NA	TRBV30	TRBJ2-4	CAWSGQLQYF	TGTGCCTGGAGCGGACAGCTTCAGTACTTC
NA	TRBD1	TRBV9	TRBJ2-7	CASSSGTEFYEQYF	TGTGCCAGCAGCTCCGGGACAGAGTTCTACGAGCAGTACTTC
NA	NA	TRBV7-9	TRBJ2-5	CASSAGIGQETQYF	TGTGCCAGCAGCGCAGGGATAGGCCAAGAGACCCAGTACTTC
NA	NA	TRBV4-1	TRBJ2-1	CASSQVSLGSYNEQFF	TGCGCCAGCAGCCAAGTTTCCTTGGGCTCCTACAATGAGCAGTTCTTC
NA	NA	TRBV18	TRBJ2-3	CASSPGAGPSTDTQYF	TGTGCCAGCTCACCCGGGGCAGGGCCAAGCACAGATACGCAGTATTTT
NA	NA	TRBV12-3/TRBV12-4	TRBJ1-3	CASSLADMWDDTIYF	TGTGCCAGCAGTTTAGCGGACATGTGGGACGACACCATATATTTT
NA	NA	TRBV7-6	TRBJ1-1	CASSLGRGSVNTEAFF	TGTGCCAGCAGCTTAGGACGTGGATCGGTGAACACTGAAGCTTTCTTT
NA	NA	TRBV3-1	TRBJ1-2	CASSQGPTANYGYTF	TGTGCCAGCAGCCAAGGCCCGACAGCTAACTATGGCTACACCTTC
NA	NA	TRBV5-6	TRBJ1-2	CASSHPQRPANGYTF	TGTGCCAGCAGCCACCCACAACGACCTGCTAATGGCTACACCTTC
NA	NA	TRBV27	TRBJ1-5	CASRLGRTSNQPQHF	TGTGCCAGCAGGCTCGGACGGACTAGCAATCAGCCCCAGCATTTT
few	TRBD1	TRBV3-1	TRBJ2-7	CASSQGQGITYEQYF	TGTGCCAGCAGCCAGGGACAGGGCATAACCTACGAGCAGTACTTC
few	TRBD2	TRBV2	TRBJ2-7	CASWDLSGSSYEQYF	TGTGCCAGCTGGGATTTAAGCGGGAGCTCCTACGAGCAGTACTTC
NA	NA	TRBV6-2/TRBV6-3	TRBJ2-7	CASSYLHRVKSVEDYEQYF	TGTGCCAGCAGTTACTTGCACAGGGTCAAGTCGGTGGAAGACTACGAGCAGTACTTC
NA	NA	TRBV19	TRBJ2-7	CASMDSNYEQYF	TGTGCCAGTATGGACTCCAACTACGAGCAGTACTTC
once	NA	TRBV20-1	TRBJ1-5	CSARDVRTGDLNQPQHF	TGCAGTGCTAGAGACGTCAGGACCGGGGACCTAAATCAGCCCCAGCATTTT
few	NA	TRBV28	TRBJ2-1	CASSLAVPYNEQFF	TGTGCCAGCAGTTTAGCGGTTCCCTACAATGAGCAGTTCTTC
once	NA	TRBV14	TRBJ1-2	CASSQVGGVNYGYTF	TGTGCCAGCAGCCAAGTCGGAGGGGTGAACTATGGCTACACCTTC
NA	NA	TRBV6-5	TRBJ1-1	CASSYGGTTIEAFF	TGTGCCAGCAGTTACGGCGGGACAACTATTGAAGCTTTCTTT
NA	NA	TRBV5-4	TRBJ1-4	CASSLGPRGSEKLFF	TGTGCCAGCAGCTTGGGTCCCAGGGGAAGCGAAAAACTGTTTTTT
NA	NA	TRBV15	TRBJ1-1	CATSRDEEGSGISFF	TGTGCCACCAGCAGAGATGAAGAAGGGTCGGGCATTTCTTTCTTT
NA	NA	TRBV6-2/TRBV6-3	TRBJ2-5	CASSYEGQETQYF	TGTGCCAGCAGTTACGAGGGACAAGAGACCCAGTACTTC
NA	NA	TRBV19	TRBJ2-7	CASSTTGAYEQYF	TGTGCCAGTAGTACGACTGGCGCCTACGAGCAGTACTTC
few	NA	TRBV3-1	TRBJ2-7	CASSQVISYEQYF	TGTGCCAGCAGCCAAGTCATCTCCTACGAGCAGTACTTC
once	NA	TRBV5-6	TRBJ2-2	CASSLTRTGELFF	TGTGCCAGCAGCCTGACTCGTACCGGGGAGCTGTTTTTT
NA	TRBD1	TRBV11-2	TRBJ2-1	CASSLGDTGVEQFF	TGTGCCAGCAGCTTAGGTGATACAGGGGTCGAGCAGTTCTTC
NA	TRBD1	TRBV29-1	TRBJ2-1	CSVEDHDLTTPGGVEQFF	TGCAGCGTTGAAGATCACGATCTTACGACGCCAGGGGGCGTGGAGCAGTTCTTC
NA	NA	TRBV6-1	TRBJ2-5	CASTTWQMYQETQYF	TGTGCCAGCACAACTTGGCAGATGTACCAAGAGACCCAGTACTTC
NA	NA	TRBV4-1	TRBJ2-5	CASSQGVLAGQGETQYF	TGCGCCAGCAGCCAAGGGGTGCTAGCGGGACAGGGAGAGACCCAGTACTTC